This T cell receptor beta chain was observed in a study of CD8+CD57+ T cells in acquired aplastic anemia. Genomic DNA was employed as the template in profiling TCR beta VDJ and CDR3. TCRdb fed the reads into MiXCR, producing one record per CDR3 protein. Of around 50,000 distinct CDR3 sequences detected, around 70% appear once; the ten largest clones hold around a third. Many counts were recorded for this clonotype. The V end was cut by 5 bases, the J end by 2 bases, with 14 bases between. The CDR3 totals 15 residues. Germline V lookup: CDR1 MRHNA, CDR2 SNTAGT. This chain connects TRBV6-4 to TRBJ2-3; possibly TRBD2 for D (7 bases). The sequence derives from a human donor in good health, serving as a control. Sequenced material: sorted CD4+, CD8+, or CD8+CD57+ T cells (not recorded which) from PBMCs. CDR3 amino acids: CASSTGGSPTDTQYF. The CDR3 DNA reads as TGTGCCAGCAGTACGGGGGGCAGTCCCACAGATACGCAGTATTTT.